This TCR beta chain derives from a study of metastatic and nonmetastatic thyroid tumors. Overall study context: Repertoire data that came from the blood and tumor or nodule tissue of malignant and benign thyroid patients were compared. Study-wide points: Benign nodules reportedly had significantly lower TCR beta diversity than malignant thyroid tumors in blood and tumor.

CDR3 length: 14 residues. V was pared by 5 bases and J by 9 bases, with 7 bases of the junction left unmatched. Germline-derived CDR1 and CDR2 are LGHDT and YNNKEL (reference sequence). Per the study methods: The study's classifier, a distant-metastasis tool for papillary thyroid cancer, was built using CDR3 differences across clinicopathological groups. TCRdb re-clonotyped the PCR reads through MiXCR. The V and J calls were determined by TCRdb, not by the authors. The repertoire holds some 25,000 clones, 20% to 25% seen once, with about a quarter in the top ten. This clone was seen repeatedly, ten times or more. The antigen is undetermined. Until they underwent thyroid surgery, no patient had received any treatment.

The source is a male donor with papillary thyroid cancer or a benign thyroid nodule (not recorded which). Some clones in this sample may be carry-over from other donors' samples. The chain couples TRBV3-1 to TRBJ2-1, with 10 bases lining up with TRBD2. The sample comprised blood. The CDR3 region has the DNA TGTGCCAGCAGCGGGACTAGCGTTCGCGGTGAGCAGTTCTTC. Translating gives CASSGTSVRGEQFF.